A selection of T cell receptor beta chains follows, all from one sample in a study of beta chain features in type 1 diabetes. Method: immunoSEQ multiplex PCR; TCRdb's copy keeps in-frame clones and lacks some. The table includes 150,000 or so clones, 9% to 9.5% detected once. Sequencing was performed on central memory CD4+ T cells from blood. These receptors came from a man between 18 and 29 years old in good health. Each CDR3 is given without its conserved first and last residue.

j_gene,v_gene,CDR3aa
TRBJ1-5,TRBV4-2,ASSQAEGGGSLNGQPQH
TRBJ2-5,TRBV5-4,ASSLAAGNQETQY
TRBJ2-1,TRBV19,ASTPDRGSEQF
TRBJ2-7,TRBV6-5,ASSFVSDYEQY
TRBJ2-5,TRBV6-5,ASSYEAGRETQY
TRBJ2-1,TRBV7-2,ASSLDPGYNEQF
TRBJ2-5,TRBV29-1,SVGEGGWETQY
TRBJ2-1,TRBV2,ASRPDSNNEQF
TRBJ2-7,TRBV5-4,ASSPNPGNSYEQY
TRBJ1-2,TRBV9,ASSPGGRDFRYT
TRBJ1-3,TRBV5-5,ASINTGSGNTIY
TRBJ2-4,TRBV7-2,ASSLMGLTKNIQY
TRBJ2-7,TRBV5-4,ASSSGLAGTYEQY
TRBJ2-3,TRBV7-3,ASSGTGPEATQY
TRBJ2-2,TRBV7-9,ASSPLVANTGELF
TRBJ2-3,TRBV6-5,ASSPPGLTDTQY
TRBJ2-5,TRBV9,ASSVEGRGRSEETQY
TRBJ2-2,TRBV5-6,ASSWGRGRTGELF
TRBJ2-3,TRBV4-1,ASTKSRTDTQY
TRBJ1-6,TRBV19,ASSATGGPPLH
TRBJ2-1,TRBV9,ASSEAGENNEQF
TRBJ1-2,TRBV23-1,ASSPRRGYT
TRBJ2-5,TRBV7-9,ASSPGTGKETQY
TRBJ2-2,TRBV7-2,ASSSRGRVDTGELF
TRBJ1-5,TRBV25-1,ASSPPNSGGFDQPQH
TRBJ1-1,TRBV27,ASGNRGIGNTEAF
TRBJ2-1,TRBV7-8,ASSLGPDNEQF
TRBJ1-2,TRBV4-2,ASSQAGGRFYGYT
TRBJ1-2,TRBV6-6,ASSSPTDRPYGYT
TRBJ1-5,TRBV7-3,ASSLTGTGGQPQH
TRBJ1-2,TRBV2,ASSDSGARGYT
TRBJ1-4,TRBV25-1,ASSESAGIVEKLF
TRBJ2-7,TRBV19,ASSSPGGDHPYEQY
TRBJ1-4,TRBV30,AWSPRGDEKLF
TRBJ1-6,TRBV30,AWSVGDPPLH
TRBJ1-1,TRBV7-9,ASSLGDGTGSTEAF
TRBJ1-3,TRBV5-8,ASSLGGTGPRNTIY
TRBJ2-1,TRBV19,ASSRTGTGSYNEQF
TRBJ1-4,TRBV18,ASSPLGTGNEKLF
TRBJ2-5,TRBV5-6,ASSLGAKRETQY
TRBJ2-7,TRBV10-2,ASLNYQGGEQY
TRBJ2-6,TRBV27,ASSFTGLAGGFGANVLT
TRBJ1-2,TRBV6-4,ASRQGLRDGYT
TRBJ2-1,TRBV6-5,ASNSGGAVFEQF
TRBJ2-1,TRBV9,ASSLRDEQF
TRBJ2-1,TRBV5-4,ASSLVSGGANEQF
TRBJ2-3,TRBV27,ASSPRGGGTDTQY